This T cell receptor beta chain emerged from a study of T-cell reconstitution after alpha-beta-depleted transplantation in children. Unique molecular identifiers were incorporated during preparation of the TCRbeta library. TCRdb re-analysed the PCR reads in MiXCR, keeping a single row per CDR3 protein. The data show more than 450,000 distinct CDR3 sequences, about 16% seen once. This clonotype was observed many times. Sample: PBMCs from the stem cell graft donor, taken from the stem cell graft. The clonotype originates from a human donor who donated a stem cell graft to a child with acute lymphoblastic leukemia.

The CDR3, as DNA: TGCGCCAGCAGCTTGGCCCAAGACAATGAGCAGTTCTTC. Protein: CASSLAQDNEQFF. The chain has TRBV5-1 and TRBJ2-1; D is undetermined. Germline V gene lookup returns CDR1 SGHRS and CDR2 YFSETQ. The CDR3 sequence is 13 residues long. V gave up 0 bases and J gave up 5 bases, with 6 bases separating them.